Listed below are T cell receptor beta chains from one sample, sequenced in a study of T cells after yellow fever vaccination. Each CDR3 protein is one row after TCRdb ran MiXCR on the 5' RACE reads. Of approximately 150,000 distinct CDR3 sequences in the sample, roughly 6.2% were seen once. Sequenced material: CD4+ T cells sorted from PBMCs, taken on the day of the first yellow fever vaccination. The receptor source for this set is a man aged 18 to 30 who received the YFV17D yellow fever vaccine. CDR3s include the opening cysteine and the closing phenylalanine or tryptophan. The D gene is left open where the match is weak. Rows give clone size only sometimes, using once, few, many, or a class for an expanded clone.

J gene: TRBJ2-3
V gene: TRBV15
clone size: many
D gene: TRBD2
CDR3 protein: CATSRSTAGGSNTDTQYF
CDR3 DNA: TGTGCCACCAGCAGGTCTACAGCGGGGGGGAGTAACACAGATACGCAGTATTTT

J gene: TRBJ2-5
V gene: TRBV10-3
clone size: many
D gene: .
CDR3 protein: CAIAGQLQETQYF
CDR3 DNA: TGTGCCATCGCGGGACAGTTACAAGAGACCCAGTACTTC

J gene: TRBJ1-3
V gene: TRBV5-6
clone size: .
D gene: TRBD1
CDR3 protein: CASSLQGAISNTIYF
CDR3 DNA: TGTGCCAGCAGCTTGCAGGGGGCTATCTCAAACACCATATATTTT

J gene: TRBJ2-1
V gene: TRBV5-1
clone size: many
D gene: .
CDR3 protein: CASSLWTADNEQFF
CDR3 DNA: TGCGCCAGCAGCTTGTGGACGGCCGACAATGAGCAGTTCTTC

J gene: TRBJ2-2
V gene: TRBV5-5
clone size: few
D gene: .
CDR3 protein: CASSPNRVAGELFF
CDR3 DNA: TGTGCCAGCAGCCCTAATCGAGTGGCCGGGGAGCTGTTTTTT

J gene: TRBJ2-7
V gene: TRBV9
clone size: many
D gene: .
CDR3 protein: CASSVGPPGADEQYF
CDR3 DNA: TGTGCCAGCAGCGTAGGACCGCCGGGAGCGGACGAGCAGTACTTC

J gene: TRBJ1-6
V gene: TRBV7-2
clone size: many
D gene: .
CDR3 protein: CASRRQSSPLHF
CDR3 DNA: TGTGCCAGCAGACGACAAAGTTCACCCCTCCACTTT

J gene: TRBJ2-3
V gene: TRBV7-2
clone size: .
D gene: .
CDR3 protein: CASSLGGRVNTQYF
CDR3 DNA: TGTGCCAGCAGCTTAGGGGGGAGAGTAAATACGCAGTATTTT

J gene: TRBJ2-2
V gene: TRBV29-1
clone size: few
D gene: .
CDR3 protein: CSVSENTGELFF
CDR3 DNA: TGCAGCGTTTCCGAGAACACCGGGGAGCTGTTTTTT

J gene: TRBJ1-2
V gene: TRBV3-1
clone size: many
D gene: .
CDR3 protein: CASSHLRAGYGYTF
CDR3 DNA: TGTGCCAGCAGCCATCTTAGGGCCGGCTATGGCTACACCTTC

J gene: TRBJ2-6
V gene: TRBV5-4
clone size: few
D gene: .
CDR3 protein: CASSLGGPGGANVLTF
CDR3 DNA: TGTGCCAGCAGCTTGGGGGGGCCTGGCGGGGCCAACGTCCTGACTTTC

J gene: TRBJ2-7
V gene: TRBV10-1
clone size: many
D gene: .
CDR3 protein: CASSDTRIEQYF
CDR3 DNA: TGCGCCAGCAGTGATACCAGGATCGAGCAGTACTTC

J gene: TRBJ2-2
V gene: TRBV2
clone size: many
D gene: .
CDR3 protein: CASSEYPGTGELFF
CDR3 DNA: TGTGCCAGCAGTGAATATCCGGGAACCGGGGAGCTGTTTTTT

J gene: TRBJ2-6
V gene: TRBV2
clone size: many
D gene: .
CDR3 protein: CASSYISGANVLTF
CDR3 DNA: TGTGCCAGTAGTTACATCTCTGGGGCCAACGTCCTGACTTTC

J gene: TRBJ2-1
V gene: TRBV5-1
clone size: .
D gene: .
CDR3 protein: CASSLNSATLNEQFF
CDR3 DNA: TGCGCCAGCAGCTTGAACAGCGCGACACTCAATGAGCAGTTCTTC

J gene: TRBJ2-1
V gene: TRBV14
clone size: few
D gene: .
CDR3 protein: CASSRPGNPQFF
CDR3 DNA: TGTGCCAGCAGCCGTCCCGGTAACCCCCAGTTCTTC

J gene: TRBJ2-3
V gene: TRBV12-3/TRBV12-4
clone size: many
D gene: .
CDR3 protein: CASSRDYGTDTQYF
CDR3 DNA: TGTGCCAGCAGCCGTGACTACGGCACAGATACGCAGTATTTT

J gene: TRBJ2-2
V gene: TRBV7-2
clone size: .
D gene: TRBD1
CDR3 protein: CASRYTGTGNTGELFF
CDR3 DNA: TGTGCCAGCAGATATACCGGGACAGGGAACACCGGGGAGCTGTTTTTT

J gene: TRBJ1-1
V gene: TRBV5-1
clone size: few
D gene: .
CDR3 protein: CASSVGGSNTEAFF
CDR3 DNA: TGCGCCAGCAGCGTTGGGGGGAGTAACACTGAAGCTTTCTTT

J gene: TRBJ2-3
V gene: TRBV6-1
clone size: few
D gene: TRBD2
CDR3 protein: CASSPKRGGIDTQYF
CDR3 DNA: TGTGCCAGCAGTCCTAAGCGGGGGGGTATAGATACGCAGTATTTT

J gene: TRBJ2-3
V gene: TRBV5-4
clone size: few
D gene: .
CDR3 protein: CASREDYQSDTQYF
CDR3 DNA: TGTGCCAGCAGGGAGGACTACCAATCAGATACGCAGTATTTT

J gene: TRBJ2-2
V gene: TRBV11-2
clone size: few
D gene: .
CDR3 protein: CASSLIGELFF
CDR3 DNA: TGTGCCAGCAGCTTGATCGGGGAGCTGTTTTTT

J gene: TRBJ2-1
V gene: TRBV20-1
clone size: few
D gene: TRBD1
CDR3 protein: CSASSVDRGVYNEQFF
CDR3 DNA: TGCAGTGCTAGCTCTGTAGACAGGGGTGTCTACAATGAGCAGTTCTTC

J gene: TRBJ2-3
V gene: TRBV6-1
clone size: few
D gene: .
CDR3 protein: CASSDTGARGSQYF
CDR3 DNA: TGTGCCAGCAGTGACACGGGGGCTCGCGGGTCGCAGTATTTT

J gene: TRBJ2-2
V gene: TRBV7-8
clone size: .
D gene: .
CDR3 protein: CASTSYPTNTGVLFF
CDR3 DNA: TGTGCCAGCACCTCTTACCCCACGAACACCGGGGTGCTGTTTTTT

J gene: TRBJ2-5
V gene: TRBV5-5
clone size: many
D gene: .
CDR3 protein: CASSLANPRGETQYF
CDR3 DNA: TGTGCCAGCAGCTTGGCCAACCCTAGGGGGGAGACCCAGTACTTC

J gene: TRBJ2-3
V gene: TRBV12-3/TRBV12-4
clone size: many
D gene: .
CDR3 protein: CASSLEILAGGGDTQYF
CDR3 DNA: TGTGCCAGCAGTTTAGAAATTTTGGCAGGTGGGGGAGATACGCAGTATTTT

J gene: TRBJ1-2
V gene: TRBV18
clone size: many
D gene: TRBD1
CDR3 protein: CASSLSTGDPGYTF
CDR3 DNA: TGTGCCAGCTCACTCTCGACAGGGGACCCTGGCTACACCTTC